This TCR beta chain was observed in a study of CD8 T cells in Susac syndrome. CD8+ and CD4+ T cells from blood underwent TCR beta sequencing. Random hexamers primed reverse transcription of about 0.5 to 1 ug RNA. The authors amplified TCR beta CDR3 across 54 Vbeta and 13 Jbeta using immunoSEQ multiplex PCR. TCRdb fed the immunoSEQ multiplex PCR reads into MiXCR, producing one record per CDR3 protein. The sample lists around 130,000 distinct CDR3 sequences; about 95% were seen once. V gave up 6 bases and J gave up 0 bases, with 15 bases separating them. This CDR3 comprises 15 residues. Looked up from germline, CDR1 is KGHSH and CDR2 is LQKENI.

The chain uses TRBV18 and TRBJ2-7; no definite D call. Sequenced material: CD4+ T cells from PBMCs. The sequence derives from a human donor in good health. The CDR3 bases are TGTGCCAGCTCCCCCCCATCCTCTTCCTCCTACGAGCAGTACTTC. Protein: CASSPPSSSSYEQYF.